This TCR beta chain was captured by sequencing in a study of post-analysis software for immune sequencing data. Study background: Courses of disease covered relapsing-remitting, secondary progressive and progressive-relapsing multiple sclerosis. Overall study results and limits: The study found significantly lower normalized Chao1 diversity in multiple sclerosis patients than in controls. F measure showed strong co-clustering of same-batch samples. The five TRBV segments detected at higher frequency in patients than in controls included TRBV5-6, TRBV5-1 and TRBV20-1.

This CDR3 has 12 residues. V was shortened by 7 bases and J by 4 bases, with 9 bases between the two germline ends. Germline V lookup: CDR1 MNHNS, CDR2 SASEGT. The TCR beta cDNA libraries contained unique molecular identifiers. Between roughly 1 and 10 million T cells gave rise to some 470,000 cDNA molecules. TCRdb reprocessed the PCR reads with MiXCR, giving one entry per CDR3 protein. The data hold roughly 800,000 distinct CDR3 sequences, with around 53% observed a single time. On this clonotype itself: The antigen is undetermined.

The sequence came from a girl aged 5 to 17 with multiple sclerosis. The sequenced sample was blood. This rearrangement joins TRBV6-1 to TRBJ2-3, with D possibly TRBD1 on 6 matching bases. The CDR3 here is CASNTGSDTQYF. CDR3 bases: TGTGCCAGCAATACAGGGTCAGATACGCAGTATTTT.